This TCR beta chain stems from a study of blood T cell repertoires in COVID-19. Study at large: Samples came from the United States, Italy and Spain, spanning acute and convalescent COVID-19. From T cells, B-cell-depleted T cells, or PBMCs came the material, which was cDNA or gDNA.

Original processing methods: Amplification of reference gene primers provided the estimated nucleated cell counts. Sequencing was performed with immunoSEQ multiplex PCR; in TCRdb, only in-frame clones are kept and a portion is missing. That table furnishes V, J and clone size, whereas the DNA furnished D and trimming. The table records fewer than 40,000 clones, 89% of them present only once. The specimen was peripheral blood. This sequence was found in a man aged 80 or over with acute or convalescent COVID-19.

The CDR3 coding sequence is TGCGCCAGCAGCTTGGAAGAGGGTTCACCCCTCCACTTT. Translating it yields CASSLEEGSPLHF. V is TRBV5-1 and J is TRBJ1-6, with no clear D. The V gene lost 0 bases and the J gene lost 9 bases, with 7 bases spanning the gap. CDR1 is SGHRS, CDR2 YFSETQ, per germline. The CDR3 has 13 residues.